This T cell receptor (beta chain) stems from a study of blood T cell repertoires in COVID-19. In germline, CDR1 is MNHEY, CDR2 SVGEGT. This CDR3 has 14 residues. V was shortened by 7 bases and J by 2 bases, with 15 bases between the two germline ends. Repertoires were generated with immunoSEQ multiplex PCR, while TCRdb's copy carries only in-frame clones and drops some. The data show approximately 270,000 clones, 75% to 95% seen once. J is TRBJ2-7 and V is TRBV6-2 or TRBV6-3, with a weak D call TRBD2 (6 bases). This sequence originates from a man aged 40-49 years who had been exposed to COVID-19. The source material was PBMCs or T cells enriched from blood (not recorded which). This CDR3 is CASIPGGDPYEQYF. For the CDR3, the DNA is TGTGCCAGCATCCCCGGAGGGGATCCCTACGAGCAGTACTTC.